A selection of T cell receptor beta chains follows, all from one sample in a study of control samples from healthy donors and cancer patients. Some clones are missing from TCRdb's copy, which holds only in-frame ones; the method was immunoSEQ multiplex PCR. The sample has approximately 70,000 clones, around nine tenths seen once; the top ten hold around 19%. Sequenced material: PBMCs. These receptors originate from a man aged 55-75 years with lung cancer. The CDR3 runs from the conserved cysteine through the conserved F or W. Each record gives: CDR3 length, clone size, V gene, CDR3 protein. Rows give clone size only sometimes, using once, few, many, or a class for an expanded clone.

13	NA	TRBV6-5	CASSLQRNQPQHF
16	NA	TRBV5-1	CASSLEPSGVYNEQFF
13	NA	TRBV12-3/TRBV12-4	CASSQNSGNTIYF
14	NA	TRBV13	CASSLVAVNTEAFF
14	NA	TRBV6-5	CASSYRQVPGELFF
14	once	TRBV7-8	CASSNRLGQETQYF
14	NA	TRBV9	CASSVVGGNTEAFF
18	NA	TRBV5-1	CASSLAGSGGPNTGELFF
13	NA	TRBV30	CAWSRGDNQPQHF
15	NA	TRBV3-1/TRBV3-2	CASSHSGINQETQYF
17	NA	TRBV4-2	CASSPLGTTDSTDTQYF
15	NA	TRBV6-6	CASRTLGDRNQPQHF
13	NA	TRBV6-1	CASSEEGFTEAFF
15	NA	TRBV6-1	CASSEAGGAGQPQHF
11	few	TRBV2	CASRVNTEAFF
12	NA	TRBV5-1	CASSLTGLQQYF
13	NA	TRBV21-1	CASSTPGGPGYTF
14	NA	TRBV2	CASFLGRVDLAQYF
16	few	TRBV5-1	CASSSGQGLMNEKLFF
16	NA	TRBV5-1	CASSFTGLVTGNTIYF
13	NA	TRBV6-5	CASSARSSYEQYF
15	NA	TRBV19	CASSIAQGPASGYTF
16	NA	TRBV11-3	CASSFSGTVISDTQYF
15	NA	TRBV7-9	CASSFDRASTDTQYF
15	NA	TRBV7-2	CASSLDKGSSYGYTF